One T cell receptor beta chain is described in this entry. This clone's antigen is unknown. No base quality information exists; no much larger clone differs at one position. The data are from a study of cytomegalovirus exposure and HLA in healthy donors (dated 2017 in TCRdb). With regard to the full study: An earlier analysis of more than 550 of the donors reported 250 to 300 Gb of sequence data and 117 million unique TCR beta sequences obtained from about 170 million T cells. Every repertoire in the discovery cohort had been generated on one and the same sequencing platform. High-throughput TCR immunosequencing, statistical association of individual TCRs with disease status, and machine learning were combined to predict cytomegalovirus infection status. HLA typing covered class I and class II loci at four-digit resolution. Of the 350 to 450 genotyped donors, more than 75% were placed in the genetic ancestry cluster associated with self-reported Caucasian donors. Typing coverage differed by locus: A, B, C, DRB1 and DQB1 were typed in about 629-640 donors, DQA1 in 522, DPA1 in approximately 600, and DPB1 in just under 480. In a later genetic analysis, genome-wide SNP genotypes for about 55% of the roughly 670 donors were used, and that subset was treated as a discovery cohort. The aim of the study was to test whether cataloging public T cell receptors could identify signatures of past pathogen exposure. Four to six DR-DQ haplotypes were handled as single units for association and clustering because linkage in the cohort was strong. An earlier analysis of 587 of the donors used high-throughput TCR beta sequencing to judge whether each TCR beta V gene segment behaved as functional or pseudogenic. An early release that covered more than 550 HLA-typed donors contained approximately 320 gigabases of sequencing data and 80 million or so unique TCR sequences. Among some 400 genotyped donors of the cohort, an average of about 240,000 unique TCR beta nucleotide sequences was sequenced per donor, of which about 18% were non-productive. Alongside the repertoire data, information on donor age, sex, ethnicity and CMV serostatus was compiled. Using immunosequencing, the study profiled T cell repertoires from 666 subjects and related those repertoires to cytomegalovirus serostatus. In a later analysis, previously published TCR beta repertoires from some 640 donors were re-analyzed and high-resolution HLA genotyping was added so that TCR occurrence patterns could be studied. Besides the first cohort of hundreds of subjects, a separate validation cohort made up of about 120 different subjects was used. The later analysis used no new phenotypic data to find candidate immune exposures, relying instead on TCR beta sequences and their occurrence across donors. Study-wide findings and limitations: V-gene and J-gene trimming of TCR beta chains was associated with a missense DCLRE1C variant in a later genetic analysis, and the association was replicated in an independent cohort. In a later analysis, HLA-associated TCR beta chains showed more clonal expansion and lower generation probabilities than non-associated chains that were equally common. Assigning TCR associations to individual alleles was difficult when HLA alleles, especially DR and DQ, strongly co-occurred. At a false discovery rate of 0.05, a later analysis linked 15,000 to 20,000 TCR beta sequences to specific HLA alleles. A cluster of highly shared sequence variants was judged likely to represent a technical artifact of the sequencing pipeline. Some 16 rarely observed V segments, including chromosome 9 orphons, were excluded from the earlier analysis of a few hundred of the donors because counts were too low. Only TCR beta chains were sequenced in this cohort, and the absence of alpha or paired-chain data limited detectable features. Most CMV-associated TCR beta chains appeared to be HLA-restricted in a later analysis, and the HLA associations seemed to be driven largely by CMV exposure. Because HLA typing was unavailable for some donors at each locus, only the typed subset was used in association tests. CMV serostatus was the only immune exposure information available for the cohort. In an earlier analysis of roughly 500 of the donors, most TCR beta V segments appeared in productive rearrangements about 90% or about 30% of the time, broadly matching IMGT annotations. Most TCR sequences were seen in very few donors, while some public TCRs were found in many individuals. The study gave a list of under 200 TCR beta chains associated with cytomegalovirus. A further reported finding was that TCR beta sequences accurately predicted the HLA-A and HLA-B alleles for most subjects in the first cohort. The authors suggested that the approach could potentially be extended to other disease states and immunological phenotypes. The classifier was reported to diagnose cytomegalovirus status with high specificity and sensitivity in both the original cohort and the validation cohort. Linkage disequilibrium might explain the correlated functional status among segregating V segments, but an unknown experimental factor could not be ruled out. Because the 87-base-pair reads could not distinguish some IMGT-functional V segments, including TRBV6-2 and TRBV6-3, those segments were excluded. Roughly uniform sequencing depth across donors was assumed in presence/absence analyses, although this assumption may not hold. A later analysis found that TCR association rates varied across HLA loci, with DRB1 alleles showing the most associated TCRs and HLA-C alleles the fewest. Three of the identified cytomegalovirus-associated TCR beta chains were confirmed in vitro to be specific for cytomegalovirus antigens. According to a later analysis, parvovirus B19, influenza, CMV and Epstein-Barr virus appeared linked to several top co-occurrence clusters. According to a later genetic analysis, donors in an Asian-associated ancestry cluster had fewer N-insertions in productive TCRs than the approximately 610-donor mean.

In total, roughly 670 healthy bone marrow donors made up the cohort. At the time of sampling, every cohort member was nominally healthy, though immune exposures that went unrecorded were likely present. The donor tested CMV seropositive and was one of the 289 seropositive cohort members. Every donor gave a peripheral blood sample, and the peripheral blood mononuclear cells from that sample were used for TCR beta sequencing. Genomic DNA extraction from the blood cell samples was performed with the Qiagen DNeasy Blood Extraction Kit. The library was made by the immunoSEQ multiplex PCR assay. For the multiplex PCR, a mixture combining 60 forward primers for TCR Vbeta segments and 13 reverse primers for TCR Jbeta segments was used. A multiplex PCR assay on genomic DNA amplified the CDR3 region of rearranged TCR beta genes. Amplified TCR beta libraries were sequenced as 87-base-pair reads on the Illumina HiSeq System. The authors processed their data as follows. A later analysis counted about 80 million unique TCR beta chains across the 550 to 800 repertoires, and some 11 million of these chains were shared by at least two donors. To remove PCR and sequencing errors, raw reads were error-corrected and collapsed into unique sequences using a nearest-neighbor algorithm that merged closely related sequences. CDR3 sequences were aligned to IMGT reference sequences to assign V, D and J gene segments. For a sequence to be retained, a match of at least six nucleotides to both a V gene segment and a J gene segment was required. Rearrangements were called productive when the CDR3 lacked stop codons and stayed in frame with V and J; all others were non-productive. Following IMGT convention, CDR3 was defined as the stretch from the second conserved V-encoded cysteine up to the conserved J-encoded phenylalanine. In an earlier analysis of around 540 of the donors, sequences lacking an unambiguous match to a single V gene segment were excluded. An earlier analysis of several hundred of the donors called V segments functional above 56.7% productive rearrangements and segregating when the between-donor standard deviation exceeded 5%. To diagnose cytomegalovirus status from the catalog of TCR beta chain sequences, a statistical classification framework was built. V and J gene assignment, in a later analysis, came from comparing TCR nucleotide sequences with IMGT/GENE-DB human TR gene sequences. Using the TCRdist pipeline, a later analysis assigned CDR3 sequences along with most-parsimonious VDJ recombination scenarios. In a later analysis, each TCR beta chain was defined by its CDR3 amino acid sequence together with its V-gene family, and reads without a unique V-gene family were excluded. As a way to deal with suspected cross-contamination and a sequencing artifact, a later analysis dropped 640 or so nucleotide sequences that were highly shared and had low generation probability. In a later analysis, a clonal expansion index for each public chain was calculated from normalized within-repertoire ranks of inferred template counts. In a later analysis, generation probabilities were computed with a VDJ recombination model fitted to out-of-frame rearrangements, and the resulting probabilities were checked against IGoR. Hypergeometric tests were used in a later analysis to score TCR-TCR, TCR-HLA and TCR-CMV co-occurrence, with a repertoire-size bias correction applied to the TCR pairs. False discovery rates were estimated in a later analysis by permuting HLA or CMV assignments 20 times. A later analysis grouped co-occurring TCRs with DBSCAN, adding TCRdist sequence similarity when clustering within HLA-allele-positive subsets. Repertoires with fewer than 30,000 or more than 120,000 public chains, plus five repertoires with anomalous nucleotide sharing, were excluded from co-occurrence clustering. TCRdb stores this immuneACCESS table with in-frame sequences only. Part of the clones is absent; in the studies checked, under half of the shortfall reflects unresolved V genes, and no reason is known for the rest. That table furnishes V, J and clone size, whereas the DNA furnished D and trimming. The table for this sample lists almost 65,000 clones; over 75% of them were counted only once. The leading ten clones occupy about 5% of the sample.

The germline V gene supplies CDR1 ENHRY and CDR2 SYGVKD. The cysteine opens and the phenylalanine closes a CDR3 of 15 amino acids. Only the CDR3 DNA is retained, 45 bases long and in frame from the first base. V lost 3 bases and J lost 5 bases, and the count of bases not matched to a germline gene is 5. This sequence uses TRBV10-3 and TRBJ2-1; 9 middle bases align to TRBD2. This TCR was recovered from a male donor in good health and CMV-seropositive. The sequenced material came from PBMCs. DNA sequence: TGTGCCATCAGTGAAAACCTAGCGGGGAACAATGAGCAGTTCTTC. This sequence encodes CAISENLAGNNEQFF.